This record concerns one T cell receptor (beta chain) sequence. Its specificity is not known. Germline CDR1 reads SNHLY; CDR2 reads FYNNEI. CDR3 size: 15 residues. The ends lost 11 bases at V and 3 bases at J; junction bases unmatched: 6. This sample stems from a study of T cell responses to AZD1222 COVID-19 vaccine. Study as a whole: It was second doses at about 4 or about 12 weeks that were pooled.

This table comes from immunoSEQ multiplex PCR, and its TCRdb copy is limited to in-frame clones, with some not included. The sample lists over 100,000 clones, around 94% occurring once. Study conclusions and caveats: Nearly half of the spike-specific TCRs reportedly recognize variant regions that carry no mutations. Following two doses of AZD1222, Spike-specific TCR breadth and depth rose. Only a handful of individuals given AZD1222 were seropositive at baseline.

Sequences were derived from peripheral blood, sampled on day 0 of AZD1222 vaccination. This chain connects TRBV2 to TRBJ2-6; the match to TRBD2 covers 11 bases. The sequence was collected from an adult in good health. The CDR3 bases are TGTGCCCAAGGGCTAGCGGGAGGTGGGGCCAACGTCCTGACTTTC. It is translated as CAQGLAGGGANVLTF. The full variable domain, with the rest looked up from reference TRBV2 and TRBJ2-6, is EPEVTQTPSHQVTQMGQEVILRCVPISNHLYFYWYRQILGQKVEFLVSFYNNEISEKSEIFDDQFSVERPDGSNFTLKIRSTKLEDSAMYFCAQGLAGGGANVLTFGAGSRLTVL.